This passage covers 26 T cell receptor beta chains from one sample sequenced in a study of blood T cells in healthy people across ages. With a J-beta primer mix and a sample-barcoded 5' primer, a second PCR ran about 7 to 12 cycles. TCRdb itself ran the 5' RACE reads through MiXCR, one entry per CDR3 protein. The sample lists just under 750,000 distinct CDR3 sequences; about a fifth were seen once. Source material: blood. These receptors originate from a man between 65 and 85 years old in good health.

The CDR3 spells CASSLGVRGFDEQYF. The DNA of the CDR3 is TGTGCCAGCAGCTTAGGTGTCAGGGGTTTCGACGAGCAGTACTTC. The rearrangement uses TRBV7-8 and TRBJ2-7, with D possibly TRBD1 on 6 matching bases. The CDR3 loop spans 15 amino acids. V gave up 1 base and J gave up 5 bases, with 15 bases separating them. CDR1 and CDR2 from the germline V gene are SGHVS and FQNEAQ.

This clonotype has just a few counts. The chain links TRBV7-9 to TRBJ1-2; possibly TRBD1 for D (5 bases). Germline CDR1 and CDR2: SEHNR and FQNEAQ (reference sequence). V was trimmed by 4 bases and J by 6 bases, leaving 9 bases between them. The CDR3 has 12 residues. For the CDR3, the DNA is TGTGCCAGCAGCTGGAGGGACCATGGCTACACCTTC. Protein product: CASSWRDHGYTF.

CDR3 sequence (DNA): TGTGCCAGCAGCTTCGGGACTAGCGGGGGCAACACAGATACGCAGTATTTT. Its translation is CASSFGTSGGNTDTQYF. The chain employs TRBV13 and TRBJ2-3; the match to TRBD2 covers 14 bases. This CDR3 region has 17 residues. V gave up 3 bases and J gave up 2 bases; unmatched junction bases: 4. Germline assignment: CDR1 PRHDT and CDR2 FYEKMQ (reference sequence).

The rearrangement uses TRBV18 and TRBJ1-2, with TRBD1 identical over 7 bases. Unmatched junction bases numbered 7, after V lost 5 bases and J lost 1 base. CDR3 length equals 15 residues. Germline values: CDR1 KGHSH, CDR2 LQKENI. CDR3 nucleotide sequence: TGTGCCAGCTCAGCCGGGACAGAGAGTAACTATGGCTACACCTTC. It yields the protein CASSAGTESNYGYTF.

The chain carries TRBV7-9 and TRBJ1-2; 7 nucleotides agree with TRBD1. Germline assignment: CDR1 SEHNR and CDR2 FQNEAQ (reference sequence). V was pared by 3 bases and J by 8 bases, with 9 bases of the junction left unmatched. CDR3 length: 14 residues. For the CDR3, the DNA is TGTGCCAGCAGCTTGGCAACAGGGGTTCAGGGCTACACCTTC. The encoded protein is CASSLATGVQGYTF.

The chain joins TRBV7-2 to TRBJ2-5; no clear D. With the DNA end fitting TRBJ2-1 better, the J assignment may be wrong. In germline, CDR1 is SGHTA, CDR2 FQGNSA. This CDR3 has 13 amino acids. The CDR3 spells CASSVWGFNEQFF. The CDR3 DNA sequence: TGTGCCAGCAGCGTATGGGGTTTCAATGAGCAGTTCTTC.

This clonotype showed up many times. The rearrangement joins TRBV5-1 to TRBJ1-2, with D perhaps matching TRBD1 (5 bases). Trimming pared 4 bases from V and 2 bases from J, leaving 15 bases between. The germline V gene encodes CDR1 SGHRS and CDR2 YFSETQ. CDR3 length equals 15 residues. DNA for the CDR3: TGCGCCAGCAGCCCCGAGGGGACCCGAAACTATGGCTACACCTTC. Translating it yields CASSPEGTRNYGYTF.

The sample holds many counts of this clonotype. The V and J genes are TRBV5-6 and TRBJ2-5; D is possibly TRBD2 (8 bases). V was trimmed by 2 bases and J by 5 bases, leaving 16 bases between them. Germline-derived CDR1 and CDR2 are SGHDT and YYEEEE. The CDR3 covers 15 residues. The CDR3 DNA is TGTGCCAGCAGCTTCTACGGGAGGGGGCGGGAGACCCAGTACTTC. Encoded protein: CASSFYGRGRETQYF.

The chain recombines TRBV12-3 or TRBV12-4 with TRBJ2-1; D perhaps matches TRBD2 (6 bases). The V end lost 5 bases, the J end lost 4 bases, and 18 bases lay between the germline ends. The CDR3 consists of 16 residues. The CDR3 sequence is CASSIGGGPGYNEQFF. CDR3 bases: TGTGCCAGCAGTATCGGCGGAGGGCCGGGGTACAATGAGCAGTTCTTC.

This clonotype was counted between two and nine times. V gene TRBV6-5 combines with J gene TRBJ2-3; D possibly corresponds to TRBD1 (5 bases). The CDR3 runs 17 residues. Germline CDR1 MNHEY, CDR2 SVGAGI. V lost 0 bases, J lost 0 bases, and 13 bases lay in between. The CDR3 loop reads CASSYSQADRSTDTQYF. The CDR3 coding sequence is TGTGCCAGCAGTTACTCACAGGCGGACCGTAGCACAGATACGCAGTATTTT.

The chain carries TRBV6-2 or TRBV6-3 and TRBJ2-2; TRBD2 might be the D (5 bases). The CDR3 is 15 amino acids. Between the trimmed V and J ends, which lost 4 bases and 1 base, there was a span of 10 bases. Germline V CDR1 and CDR2: MNHEY, SVGEGT. Here the CDR3 DNA reads TGTGCCAGCAGTTCCCCCAGCGGGAACACCGGGGAGCTGTTTTTT. Translated: CASSSPSGNTGELFF.

The gene calls are TRBV7-2 and TRBJ1-3; D perhaps matches TRBD1 (5 bases). CDR3 length equals 16 residues. V lost 6 bases, J lost 5 bases, and 20 bases lay in between. The germline CDR1 and CDR2 sequences are SGHTA and FQGNSA. CDR3 in amino acids: CASRLGLWQGRNTIYF. The CDR3 DNA sequence: TGTGCCAGCAGGCTTGGCCTTTGGCAGGGACGAAACACCATATATTTT.

A few counts support this clonotype. Germline is not matched at one junction end, which may reflect a read error. The rearrangement uses TRBV18 and TRBJ1-4; a possible D gene is TRBD1 (5 bases). This CDR3 region has 17 residues. Germline V gene lookup returns CDR1 KGHSH and CDR2 LQKENI. In DNA, the CDR3 is TGTGCCAGCTCACCATGGTGGGGGACCGTAGAAGGGGAAAAACTGTCTTTT. This gives the protein CASSPWWGTVEGEKLSF. Full variable domain (outside the CDR3, taken from reference TRBV18 and TRBJ1-4): NAGVMQNPRHLVRRRGQEARLRCSPMKGHSHVYWYRQLPEEGLKFMVYLQKENIIDESGMPKERFSAEFPKEGPSILRIQQVVRGDSAAYFCASSPWWGTVEGEKLSFGSGTQLSVL.

The sample holds many counts of this clonotype. V gene TRBV29-1 combines with J gene TRBJ2-3; D gene ambiguous. Germline V gene lookup returns CDR1 SQVTM and CDR2 ANQGSEA. There are 11 residues in the CDR3. V dropped 6 bases and J dropped 5 bases, with 9 bases sitting between them. CDR3 amino acids: CSVVEVDTQYF. The DNA of the CDR3 is TGCAGCGTGGTGGAAGTAGATACGCAGTATTTT.

This sequence joins TRBV12-3 or TRBV12-4 and TRBJ2-5; D is undetermined. The DNA matches TRBJ2-1 better at its end, which makes the J call doubtful. This CDR3 contains 11 residues. The CDR3, as DNA: TGTGCCAGCAGTTTAAGTCATGAGCAGTTCTTC. Encoded protein: CASSLSHEQFF.

This clonotype appeared many times. The chain is built from TRBV29-1 and TRBJ1-4; the D gene is possibly TRBD1 (6 bases). Deletions cut 7 bases from V and 0 bases from J, with 12 bases between. This CDR3 has 14 residues. CDR1 is SQVTM and CDR2 is ANQGSEA in the germline V gene. CDR3 loop: CSGGGVATNEKLFF. The CDR3 bases are TGCAGCGGAGGGGGTGTTGCAACTAATGAAAAACTGTTTTTT.

V gene TRBV6-1 combines with J gene TRBJ1-2; 8 bases match TRBD1. The CDR3 runs to 12 residues. The junction had 7 bases not matched to a gene; V was cut back by 6 bases and J by 10 bases. Germline CDR1 MNHNS, CDR2 SASEGT. Here the CDR3 DNA reads TGTGCCAGCAGGGGGACAGGCGGGGACTACACCTTC. This encodes CASRGTGGDYTF.

On this clonotype: A junction boundary mismatches the germline segment, possibly from a read error. The chain recombines TRBV20-1 with TRBJ2-3; 8 bases are shared with TRBD2. CDR1 and CDR2 from the germline V gene are DFQATT and SNEGSKA (reference sequence). The CDR3 totals 16 residues. CDR3 DNA: TGCAGTGCTGGAGAAACTAGCGGAGCCTCCGGGGATACGCAGTATTTT. Translation gives CSAGETSGASGDTQYF.

The genes are TRBV24-1 and TRBJ2-1, with D perhaps matching TRBD1 or TRBD2 (5 bases each). The last part of the DNA fits TRBJ2-5 better; the J call may be wrong. The CDR3 has 16 residues. Germline V gene sequence: CDR1 KGHDR, CDR2 SFDVKD. For the CDR3, the DNA is TGTGCCACCAGTGATTCAGGGACCCCGACGGGAGAGACCCAGTACTTC. Translating it yields CATSDSGTPTGETQYF.

The chain couples TRBV20-1 to TRBJ1-6; D is unclear. The length of the CDR3 is 11 residues. CDR1 and CDR2 (germline): DFQATT, SNEGSKA (reference sequence). Deletions cut 0 bases from V and 14 bases from J, with 8 bases between. CDR3 DNA: TGCAGTGCTAGAGACATCCTCTCCCTCCACTTT. Translating it yields CSARDILSLHF.

This clonotype was counted once. V usage is TRBV5-1 and J usage is TRBJ2-7, with D maybe TRBD1 (5 bases). The V gene's germline CDR1 is SGHRS and CDR2 YFSETQ. CDR3 length: 16 amino acids. V dropped 0 bases and J dropped 1 base, with 14 bases sitting between them. The DNA for the CDR3 is TGCGCCAGCAGCTTGGGCGCGTCAGGGCCTTCCTACGAGCAGTACTTC. Its protein product is CASSLGASGPSYEQYF.

This sequence joins TRBV5-1 and TRBJ1-2, with 9 bases that match TRBD1. The CDR3 spans 13 residues. Germline V lookup: CDR1 SGHRS, CDR2 YFSETQ. V lost 3 bases and J lost 6; bases outside the gene matches: 3. The CDR3 nucleotides are TGCGCCAGCAGCTCGGACAGGGGCGATGGCTACACCTTC. This translates into CASSSDRGDGYTF.

This clonotype was observed a handful of times. The rearrangement joins TRBV10-3 to TRBJ1-6; D remains unclear. CDR1 and CDR2 (germline): ENHRY, SYGVKD. The CDR3 sequence is 13 residues long. V was pared by 11 bases and J by 1 base, with 9 bases between. Here the CDR3 reads CAYGRSYNSPLHF. In nucleotides, the CDR3 is TGTGCCTACGGACGGTCCTATAATTCACCCCTCCACTTT.

The chain uses TRBV20-1 and TRBJ2-3, with TRBD2 matching 7 bases. Germline CDR1 reads DFQATT; CDR2 reads SNEGSKA (reference sequence). J lost 1 base, V lost 6 bases, and 10 bases had no gene match. The CDR3 runs to 15 residues. The CDR3 nucleotides are TGCAGTGCCCCCCCGGCGGGGGAAGGCACAGATACGCAGTATTTT. As protein: CSAPPAGEGTDTQYF.

The chain couples TRBV27 to TRBJ2-5; maybe TRBD2 (5 bases). The ends were cut back, 5 bases at V and 1 base at J, with 11 bases in the middle. The V gene's germline CDR1 is MNHEY and CDR2 SMNVEV (reference sequence). CDR3 length: 14 residues. As DNA, the CDR3 is TGTGCCAGCAGTGGTAGCGCGGGCCAAGAGACCCAGTACTTC. Amino acids: CASSGSAGQETQYF.

The chain links TRBV7-2 to TRBJ2-1, with 7 bases fitting TRBD2. The germline CDR1 and CDR2 sequences are SGHTA and FQGNSA. This CDR3 contains 13 residues. The J segment lost 12 bases and the V segment lost 2 bases, leaving 7 bases of the junction unmatched. The CDR3 sequence is CASSLPGTITQFF. The CDR3 DNA is TGTGCCAGCAGCTTACCCGGGACTATCACGCAGTTCTTC.